This T cell receptor (beta chain) originates from a study of early T cells in non-severe SARS-CoV-2 infection. The wider study: Investigators sequenced bulk RNA drawn from unsorted whole blood, and chains remained unpaired.

The CDR3 consists of 11 residues. Trimming left V 6 bases short and J 13 bases short, with 18 bases between. The germline V gene has CDR1 DFQATT and CDR2 SNEGSKA (reference sequence). Unique molecular identifiers (one per individual cDNA molecule) were attached. MiXCR, run by TCRdb on the 5' RACE reads, gives a single entry per CDR3 protein. The table has 85,000 to 90,000 distinct CDR3 sequences, around 13% seen once. The sample holds many counts of this clonotype. Its antigen is still unknown. General study points: Matching results from VDJdb favored anti-spike CD8 responses, leaving private and CD4 specificities undetected.

The chain links TRBV20-1 to TRBJ1-2; D is undetermined. The receptor's source is an adult who was a healthcare worker with PCR-confirmed SARS-CoV-2 infection or an uninfected control (not recorded which). Sequencing was performed on whole blood. Here the CDR3 DNA reads TGCAGTGCCGAACGACGGGATTCAGGCACCTTC. Its protein is CSAERRDSGTF.